What follows describes a single T cell receptor beta chain. What it binds is not known. Per the germline V gene, CDR1 is SGHNT and CDR2 is YYREEE (reference sequence). CDR3 length: 13 amino acids. The V and J ends lost 0 bases and 7 bases respectively, with 10 bases between them. This sample stems from a study of cytomegalovirus exposure and HLA in healthy donors. Broader study findings: Another analysis was done later, and it associated approximately 18,000 TCR beta sequences with HLA alleles at 0.05 false discovery rate. Later on, an analysis showed TCR association rates differing by HLA locus, with DRB1 the most and HLA-C the fewest. Segments of the TCR beta V type were, in most cases, productive about 87% or about 30% of the time in an earlier analysis.

The PCR made use of 60 Vbeta and 13 Jbeta primers. Method: immunoSEQ multiplex PCR; TCRdb's copy keeps in-frame clones and lacks some. This table holds under 200,000 clones, 9.5% to 15% found once. Input material: PBMCs. This chain joins TRBV5-4 and TRBJ1-2; no reliable D call. The TCR originated in a man aged 50-59 years in good health and CMV-seropositive. The CDR3 nucleotides are TGTGCCAGCAGCTTGGCGGGGTTGGGTGGCTACACCTTC. Its translation is CASSLAGLGGYTF.